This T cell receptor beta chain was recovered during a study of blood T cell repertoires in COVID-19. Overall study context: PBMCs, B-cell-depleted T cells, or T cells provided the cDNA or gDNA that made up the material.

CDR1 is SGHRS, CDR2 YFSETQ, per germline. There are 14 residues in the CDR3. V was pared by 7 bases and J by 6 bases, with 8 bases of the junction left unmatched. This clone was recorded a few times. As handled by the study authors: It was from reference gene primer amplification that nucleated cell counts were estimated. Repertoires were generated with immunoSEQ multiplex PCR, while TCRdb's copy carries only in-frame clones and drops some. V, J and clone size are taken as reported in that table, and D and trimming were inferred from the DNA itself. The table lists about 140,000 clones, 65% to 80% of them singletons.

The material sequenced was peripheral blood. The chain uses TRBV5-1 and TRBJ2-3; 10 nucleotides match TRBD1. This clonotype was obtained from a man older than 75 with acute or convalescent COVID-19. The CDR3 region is CASGTGVLLDTQYF. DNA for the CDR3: TGCGCCAGCGGGACAGGGGTGCTTTTGGATACGCAGTATTTT.